This TCR beta chain was recovered during a study of T cell repertoires in aging, cancer and after chemotherapy. Rearranged V-D-J TRB sequences were amplified with a mixed TRB-A/B primer pool. Using its own MiXCR run on the multiplex PCR reads, TCRdb lists one record per CDR3 protein. The data contain some 10,000 distinct CDR3 sequences, under 45% of them seen just once; the ten biggest clones take up around 3.3%. Amplification of TCR beta used genomic DNA extracted from peripheral blood. V dropped 0 bases and J dropped 6; count of bases not matched to a gene: 3. CDR3 length equals 15 residues. The V call is TRBV12-3 or TRBV12-4, the J call TRBJ2-1; 9 bases line up with TRBD1. The sample consisted of blood. The clonotype was recovered from a human donor in good health. CDR3 amino acids: CASSLAGTGTNEQFF. CDR3 DNA sequence: TGTGCCAGCAGTTTAGCCGGGACAGGGACCAATGAGCAGTTCTTC.